The 2 T cell receptor beta chains reported below all come from one sample, sequenced in a study of T cells after yellow fever vaccination. One entry per CDR3 protein results from TCRdb running MiXCR on the 5' RACE reads. This sample has around 590,000 distinct CDR3 sequences, with roughly 12% found just once. The sample here was PBMCs, taken on the day of the yellow fever booster vaccination. The receptor source for this set is a man under 40 who received the YFV17D yellow fever vaccine.

This clonotype was detected a few times. V gene TRBV20-1 combines with J gene TRBJ2-5, with D possibly TRBD1 on 5 matching bases. With 6 bases removed from V and 1 base from J, the gap between germline ends came to 15 bases. The CDR3 loop spans 14 amino acids. Germline CDR1 reads DFQATT; CDR2 reads SNEGSKA (reference sequence). DNA of the CDR3: TGCAGTGCCACCGACCAGACAGCCCAAGAGACCCAGTACTTC. It encodes CSATDQTAQETQYF.

This clonotype was found many times. This sequence joins TRBV18 and TRBJ1-1; D not resolved. This CDR3 comprises 13 residues. Trimming took off 8 bases at V and 0 bases at J, with 10 bases between the two ends. Germline CDR1 reads KGHSH; CDR2 reads LQKENI. The DNA for the CDR3 is TGTGCCAGCCGGGAGGGAATGAACACTGAAGCTTTCTTT. Amino acids: CASREGMNTEAFF.